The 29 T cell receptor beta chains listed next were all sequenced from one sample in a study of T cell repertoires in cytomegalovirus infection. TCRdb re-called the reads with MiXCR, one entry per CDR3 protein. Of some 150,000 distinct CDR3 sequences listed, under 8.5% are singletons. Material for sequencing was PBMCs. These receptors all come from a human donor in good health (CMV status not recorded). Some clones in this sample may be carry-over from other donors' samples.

The CDR3 sequence is CASSVPGLANNEQFF. The CDR3 DNA is TGTGCCAGCAGCGTGCCGGGACTAGCCAACAATGAGCAGTTCTTC. The gene calls are TRBV7-9 and TRBJ2-1, with 9 bases matching TRBD2. J lost 5 bases, V lost 5 bases, and 7 bases had no gene match. The CDR3 runs to 15 residues. Germline CDR1 is SEHNR and CDR2 is FQNEAQ (reference sequence).

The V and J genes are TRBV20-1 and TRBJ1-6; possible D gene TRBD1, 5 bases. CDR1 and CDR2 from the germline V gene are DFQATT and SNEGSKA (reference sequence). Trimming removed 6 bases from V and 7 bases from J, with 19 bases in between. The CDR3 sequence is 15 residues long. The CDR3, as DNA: TGCAGTGCCCATAAAGCCAGGGCTTCAAATTCACCCCTCCACTTT. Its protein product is CSAHKARASNSPLHF.

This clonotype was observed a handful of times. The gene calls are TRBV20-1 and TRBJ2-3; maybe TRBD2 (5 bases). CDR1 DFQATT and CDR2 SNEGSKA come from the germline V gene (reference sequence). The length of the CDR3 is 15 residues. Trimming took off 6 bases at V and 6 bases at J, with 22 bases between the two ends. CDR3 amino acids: CSATRFGDSTDTQYF. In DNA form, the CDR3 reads TGCAGTGCAACTAGATTCGGGGATTCCACTGATACGCAGTATTTT.

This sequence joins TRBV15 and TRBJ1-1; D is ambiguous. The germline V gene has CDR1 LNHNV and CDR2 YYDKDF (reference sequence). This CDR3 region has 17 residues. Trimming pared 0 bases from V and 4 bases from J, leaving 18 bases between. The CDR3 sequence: CATSRDPQLPEGTEAFF. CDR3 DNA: TGTGCCACCAGCAGAGATCCCCAACTACCCGAGGGCACTGAAGCTTTCTTT. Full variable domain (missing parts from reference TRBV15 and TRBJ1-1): DAMVIQNPRYQVTQFGKPVTLSCSQTLNHNVMYWYQQKSSQAPKLLFHYYDKDFNNEADTPDNFQSRRPNTSFCFLDIRSPGLGDTAMYLCATSRDPQLPEGTEAFFGQGTRLTVV.

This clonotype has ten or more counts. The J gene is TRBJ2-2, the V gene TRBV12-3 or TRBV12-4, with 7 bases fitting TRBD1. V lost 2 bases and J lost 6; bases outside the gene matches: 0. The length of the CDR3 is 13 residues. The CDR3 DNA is TGTGCCAGCAGTTTAAGGGGGCCCGGGGAGCTGTTTTTT. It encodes CASSLRGPGELFF.

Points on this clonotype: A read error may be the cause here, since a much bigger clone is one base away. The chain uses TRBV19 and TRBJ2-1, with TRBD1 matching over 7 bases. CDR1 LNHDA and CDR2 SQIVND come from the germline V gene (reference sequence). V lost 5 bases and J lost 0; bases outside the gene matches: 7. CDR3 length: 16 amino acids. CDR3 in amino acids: CASSLTGVGSYNEQFF. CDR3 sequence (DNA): TGTGCCAGTAGTCTAACAGGGGTCGGCTCCTACAATGAGCAGTTCTTC.

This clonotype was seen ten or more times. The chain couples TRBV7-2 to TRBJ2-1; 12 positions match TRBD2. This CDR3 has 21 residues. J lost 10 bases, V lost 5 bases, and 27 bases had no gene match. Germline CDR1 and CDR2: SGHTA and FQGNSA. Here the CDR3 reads CASSRTGVRTSGVVVLLEQFF. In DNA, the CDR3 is TGTGCCAGCAGCCGCACAGGGGTCAGGACTAGCGGGGTGGTGGTTCTTTTGGAGCAGTTCTTC.

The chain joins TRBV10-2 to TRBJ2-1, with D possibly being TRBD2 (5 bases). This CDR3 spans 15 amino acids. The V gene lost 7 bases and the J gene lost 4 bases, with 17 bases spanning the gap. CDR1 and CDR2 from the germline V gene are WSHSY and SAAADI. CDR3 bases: TGCGCCAGCACCGTGGAACTAGTGGGGTACAATGAGCAGTTCTTC. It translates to CASTVELVGYNEQFF.

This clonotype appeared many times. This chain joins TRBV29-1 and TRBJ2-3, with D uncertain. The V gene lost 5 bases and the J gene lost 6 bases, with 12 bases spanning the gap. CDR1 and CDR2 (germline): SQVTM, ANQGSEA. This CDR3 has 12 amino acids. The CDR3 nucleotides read TGCAGCGTTTTTCGGCCTGGTGATACGCAGTATTTT. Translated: CSVFRPGDTQYF.

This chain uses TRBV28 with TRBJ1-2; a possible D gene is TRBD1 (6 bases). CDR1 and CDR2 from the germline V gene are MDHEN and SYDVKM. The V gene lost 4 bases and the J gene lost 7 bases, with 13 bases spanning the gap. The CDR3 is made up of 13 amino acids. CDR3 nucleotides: TGTGCCAGCAGTTCCCGTGCGGGGGCTGGCTACACCTTC. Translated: CASSSRAGAGYTF.

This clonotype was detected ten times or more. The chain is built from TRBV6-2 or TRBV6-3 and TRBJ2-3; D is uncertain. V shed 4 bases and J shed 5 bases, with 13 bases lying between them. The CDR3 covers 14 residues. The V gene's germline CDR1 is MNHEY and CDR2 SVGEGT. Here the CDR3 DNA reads TGTGCCAGCAGTTTCAAGATCTCGGGAGATACGCAGTATTTT. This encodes CASSFKISGDTQYF.

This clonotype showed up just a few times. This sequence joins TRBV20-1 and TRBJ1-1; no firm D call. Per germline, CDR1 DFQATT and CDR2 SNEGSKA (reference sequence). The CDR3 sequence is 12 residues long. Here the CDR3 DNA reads TGCAGCGCAGTTTTTATGAACACTGAAGCTTTCTTT. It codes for CSAVFMNTEAFF.

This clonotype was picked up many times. CDR3 bases: TGTGCCAGCAGCTTACTAGCGGGGGGATACAATGAGCAGTTCTTC. It yields the protein CASSLLAGGYNEQFF. The chain couples TRBV7-3 to TRBJ2-1; 11 nucleotides line up with TRBD2. CDR3 length equals 15 residues. Germline V lookup: CDR1 SGHTA, CDR2 FQGTGA. J lost 4 bases, V lost 2 bases, and 1 base had no gene match. The entire variable domain, with the rest obtained from reference TRBV7-3 and TRBJ2-1, is as follows: GAGVSQTPSNKVTEKGKYVELRCDPISGHTALYWYRQSLGQGPEFLIYFQGTGAADDSGLPNDRFFAVRPEGSVSTLKIQRTERGDSAVYLCASSLLAGGYNEQFFGPGTRLTVL.

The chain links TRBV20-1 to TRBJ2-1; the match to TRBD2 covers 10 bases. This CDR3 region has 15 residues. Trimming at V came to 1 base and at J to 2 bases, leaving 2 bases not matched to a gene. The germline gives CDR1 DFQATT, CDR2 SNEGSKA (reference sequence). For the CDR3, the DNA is TGCAGTGCTAGAGTCACTAGCGGGGCCTACAATGAGCAGTTCTTC. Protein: CSARVTSGAYNEQFF.

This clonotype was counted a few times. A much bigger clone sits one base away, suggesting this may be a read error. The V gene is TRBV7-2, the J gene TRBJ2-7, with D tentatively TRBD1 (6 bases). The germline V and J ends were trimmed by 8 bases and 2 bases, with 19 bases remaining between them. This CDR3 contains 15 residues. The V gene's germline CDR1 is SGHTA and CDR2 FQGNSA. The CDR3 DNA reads TGTGCCAGCTCCAGGGGTCGGGCACAAACCTACGAGCAGTACTTC. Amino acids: CASSRGRAQTYEQYF. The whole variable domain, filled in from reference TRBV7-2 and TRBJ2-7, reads GAGVSQSPSNKVTEKGKDVELRCDPISGHTALYWYRQSLGQGLEFLIYFQGNSAPDKSGLPSDRFSAERTGGSVSTLTIQRTQQEDSAVYLCASSRGRAQTYEQYFGPGTRLTVT.

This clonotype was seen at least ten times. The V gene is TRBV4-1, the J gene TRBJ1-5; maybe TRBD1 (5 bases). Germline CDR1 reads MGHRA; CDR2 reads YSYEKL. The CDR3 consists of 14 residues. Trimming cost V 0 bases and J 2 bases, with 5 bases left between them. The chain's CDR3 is CASSQEGGNQPQHF. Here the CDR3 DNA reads TGCGCCAGCAGCCAAGAAGGGGGCAATCAGCCCCAGCATTTT.

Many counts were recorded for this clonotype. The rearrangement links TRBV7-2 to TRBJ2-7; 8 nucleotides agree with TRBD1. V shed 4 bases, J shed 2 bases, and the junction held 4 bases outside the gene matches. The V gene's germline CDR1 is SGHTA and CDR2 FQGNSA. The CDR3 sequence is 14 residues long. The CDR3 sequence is CASSWTGSPYEQYF. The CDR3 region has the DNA TGTGCCAGCAGCTGGACAGGGTCTCCCTACGAGCAGTACTTC.

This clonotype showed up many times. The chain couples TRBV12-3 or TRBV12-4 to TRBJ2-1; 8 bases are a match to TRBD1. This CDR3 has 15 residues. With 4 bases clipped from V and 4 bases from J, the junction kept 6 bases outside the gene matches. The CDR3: CASSSRQGKYNEQFF. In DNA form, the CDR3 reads TGTGCCAGCAGTTCAAGACAGGGGAAATACAATGAGCAGTTCTTC.

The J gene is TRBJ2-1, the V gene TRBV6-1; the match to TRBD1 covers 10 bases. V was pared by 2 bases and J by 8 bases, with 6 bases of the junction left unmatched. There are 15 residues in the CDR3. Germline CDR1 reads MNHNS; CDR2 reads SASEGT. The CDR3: CASSELGQGWDEQFF. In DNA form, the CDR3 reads TGTGCCAGCAGTGAACTGGGACAGGGGTGGGATGAGCAGTTCTTC.

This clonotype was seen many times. CDR3 sequence (DNA): TGTGCCAGCAGTCTACAGGGTGGGGGGACTGAAGCTTTCTTT. It yields the protein CASSLQGGGTEAFF. V usage is TRBV7-2 and J usage is TRBJ1-1; D may be TRBD1 (6 bases). V lost 6 bases to trimming and J lost 5 bases, with 16 bases between them. CDR1 SGHTA and CDR2 FQGNSA come from the germline V gene. The CDR3 contains 14 residues.

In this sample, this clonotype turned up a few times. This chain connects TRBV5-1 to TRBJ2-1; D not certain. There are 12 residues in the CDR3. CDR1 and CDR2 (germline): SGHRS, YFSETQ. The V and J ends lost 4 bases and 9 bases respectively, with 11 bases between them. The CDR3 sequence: CASSALASEQFF. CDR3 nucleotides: TGCGCCAGCAGCGCCCTGGCGAGTGAGCAGTTCTTC.

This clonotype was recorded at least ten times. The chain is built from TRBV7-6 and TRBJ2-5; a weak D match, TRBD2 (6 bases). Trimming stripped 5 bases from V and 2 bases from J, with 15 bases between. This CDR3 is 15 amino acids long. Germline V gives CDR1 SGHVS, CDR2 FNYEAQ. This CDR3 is CASSLGLSRQETQYF. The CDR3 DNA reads TGTGCCAGCAGCCTGGGACTCAGCAGACAAGAGACCCAGTACTTC. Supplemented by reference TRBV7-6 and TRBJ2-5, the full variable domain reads GAGVSQSPRYKVTKRGQDVALRCDPISGHVSLYWYRQALGQGPEFLTYFNYEAQQDKSGLPNDRFSAERPEGSISTLTIQRTEQRDSAMYRCASSLGLSRQETQYFGPGTRLLVL.

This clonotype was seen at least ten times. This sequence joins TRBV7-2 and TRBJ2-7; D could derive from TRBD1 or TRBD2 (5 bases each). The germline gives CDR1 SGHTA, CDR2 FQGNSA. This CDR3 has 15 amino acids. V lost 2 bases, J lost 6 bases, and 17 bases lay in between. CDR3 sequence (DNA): TGTGCCAGCAGCTTACCGGGACGCACCTCCGCCGAGCAGTACTTC. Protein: CASSLPGRTSAEQYF.

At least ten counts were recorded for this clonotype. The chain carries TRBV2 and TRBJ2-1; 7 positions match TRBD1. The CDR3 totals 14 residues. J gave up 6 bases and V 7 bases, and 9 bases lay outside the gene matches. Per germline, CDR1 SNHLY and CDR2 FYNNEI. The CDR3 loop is CASIGDRTGNEQFF. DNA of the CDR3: TGTGCCAGCATCGGGGACAGAACGGGCAATGAGCAGTTCTTC.

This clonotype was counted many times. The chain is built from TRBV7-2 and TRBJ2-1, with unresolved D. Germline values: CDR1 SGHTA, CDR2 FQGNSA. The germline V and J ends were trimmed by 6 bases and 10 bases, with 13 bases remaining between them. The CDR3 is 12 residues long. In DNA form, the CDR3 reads TGTGCCAGCAGTTTTAAAGGTTGGGAGCAGTTCTTC. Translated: CASSFKGWEQFF.

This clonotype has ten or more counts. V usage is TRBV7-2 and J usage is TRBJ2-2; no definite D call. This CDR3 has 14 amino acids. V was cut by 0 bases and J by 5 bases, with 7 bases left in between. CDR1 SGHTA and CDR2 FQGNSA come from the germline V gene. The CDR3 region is CASSLAPETGELFF. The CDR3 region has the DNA TGTGCCAGCAGCTTAGCCCCAGAGACCGGGGAGCTGTTTTTT.

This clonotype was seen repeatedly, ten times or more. The CDR3 nucleotides read TGTGCCAGCAGCTTACGGCAGGGTGGGGAGACCCAGTACTTC. Its translation: CASSLRQGGETQYF. The chain is built from TRBV11-2 and TRBJ2-5; maybe TRBD1 (5 bases). Germline V lookup: CDR1 SGHAT, CDR2 FQNNGV. V gave up 2 bases and J gave up 5 bases, with 12 bases separating them. The CDR3 extends over 14 amino acids.

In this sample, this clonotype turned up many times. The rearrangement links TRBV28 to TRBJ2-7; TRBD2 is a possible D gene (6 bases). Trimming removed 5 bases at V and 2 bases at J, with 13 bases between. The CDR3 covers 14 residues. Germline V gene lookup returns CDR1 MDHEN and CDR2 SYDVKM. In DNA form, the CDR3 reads TGTGCCAGCAGTCACCGGAGGGGAACCTACGAGCAGTACTTC. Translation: CASSHRRGTYEQYF.

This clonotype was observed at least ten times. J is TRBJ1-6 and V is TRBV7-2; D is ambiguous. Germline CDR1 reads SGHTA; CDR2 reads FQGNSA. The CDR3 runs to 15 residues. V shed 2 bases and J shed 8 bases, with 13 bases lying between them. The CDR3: CASSLTADRYSPLHF. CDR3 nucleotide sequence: TGTGCCAGCAGCTTAACGGCCGACCGCTATTCACCCCTCCACTTT. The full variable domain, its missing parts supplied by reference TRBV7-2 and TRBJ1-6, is GAGVSQSPSNKVTEKGKDVELRCDPISGHTALYWYRQSLGQGLEFLIYFQGNSAPDKSGLPSDRFSAERTGGSVSTLTIQRTQQEDSAVYLCASSLTADRYSPLHFGNGTRLTVT.